This record looks at one T cell receptor beta chain sequence and its context. The CDR3 totals 14 residues. Per the germline V gene, CDR1 is LNHNV and CDR2 is YYDKDF (reference sequence). Deletions cut 6 bases from V and 8 bases from J, with 16 bases between. Clones were sequenced by immunoSEQ multiplex PCR, and TCRdb holds only the in-frame ones, with some missing. The sample holds fewer than 650,000 clones, roughly 79% seen once. The data belong to a study of shared clonotypes between healthy human individuals. The material sequenced was PBMCs. The source of this sequence is a woman in her 40s in good health. Some clones in this sample may be carry-over from other donors' samples. The rearrangement uses TRBV15 and TRBJ1-4; no reliable D call. Here the CDR3 reads CATRPSGLREKLFF. CDR3 sequence (DNA): TGTGCCACCAGGCCTTCAGGATTGAGGGAAAAACTGTTTTTT. The full variable domain, with the rest looked up from reference TRBV15 and TRBJ1-4, is DAMVIQNPRYQVTQFGKPVTLSCSQTLNHNVMYWYQQKSSQAPKLLFHYYDKDFNNEADTPDNFQSRRPNTSFCFLDIRSPGLGDTAMYLCATRPSGLREKLFFGSGTQLSVL.